This entry is about one T cell receptor (beta chain). The antigen is undetermined. Generated by immunoSEQ multiplex PCR, the TCRdb table keeps only in-frame clones and is missing some. The table includes around 1.4 million clones, approximately 98.5% detected once. The CDR3 spans 15 residues. Trimming stripped 0 bases from V and 1 base from J, with 7 bases between. Germline lookup yields CDR1 SGDLS and CDR2 YYNGEE. The sample is drawn from a study of shared clonotypes between healthy human individuals. General study findings and limits: Relative to clonotypes present in all four donors, those not shared had lower generation probabilities. The diversity represented, both genetic and in exposure history, was limited by few donors.

Sequenced input: naive CD4+ T cells sorted from blood. This sample's subset: CD45RA+ positively selected. The receptor was derived from a man aged 30 to 45 in good health. The J gene is TRBJ2-2, the V gene TRBV9, with D hard to call. CDR3 nucleotides: TGTGCCAGCAGCGTAGCGGCAGGGAACACCGGGGAGCTGTTTTTT. It encodes CASSVAAGNTGELFF.